The entry below describes one TCR beta chain. The sample holds one count of this clone. This receptor's antigen is unknown. Within one base of it there is no much larger clone, and no base qualities were kept. This sample's time point label indicates: progressive disease on ibrutinib. For TCR beta library preparation, roughly 2.2 micrograms of genomic DNA was extracted from cryopreserved PBMCs. Longitudinal blood samples from CLL patients receiving ibrutinib monotherapy were subjected to high-throughput TCR beta sequencing. The patients took part in an open-label, single-center phase 2 trial of ibrutinib monotherapy. Trimming at the junction amounts to 4 bases on V and 4 bases on J, and the germline ends lie 17 bases apart. From the germline V gene, CDR1 is SQVTM and CDR2 is ANQGSEA. The CDR3 runs 15 amino acids, cysteine and phenylalanine included. Just the 45-base CDR3 DNA is kept, in frame starting at base 1.

The sample originates from a study of cytotoxic CD8 clonotypes in ibrutinib-treated CLL (dated by TCRdb to the early 2020s). At the level of the whole study: The cohort was composed of around twelve relapsed/refractory and roughly 16 treatment-naive patients; IGHV unmutated status was identified in some 17 patients. Patients were still on ibrutinib when every remission and progressive disease sample was collected. Samples at response were collected after a median of about 12 months of treatment, with a range of roughly 6 to 40 months. Responses were partial in some 24 patients and complete in 2; after median about 70 months follow-up, some 15 stayed in remission and some twelve progressed. Cryopreserved peripheral blood mononuclear cells were obtained prior to treatment, at the time of response, and at either disease progression or sustained remission. An average of 255,043 productive templates and approximately 90,000 productive rearrangements was obtained per sample. Of the approximately 91 people in the trial, approximately 28 had longitudinal samples available.

A MiSeq instrument was used for deep resolution sequencing, which targeted depths ranging from 1 in 1 million up to 1 in 200,000 T cells, with coverage averaging 10x for each clonotype. The immunoSEQ hsTCRB Kit was used to generate TCR beta libraries. The paper's processing steps were these. Data were analyzed with ImmunoSEQ Data Assistant and ImmunoSEQ Analyzer, with V, D and J genes assigned per IMGT definitions. Clonality, which ranges from 0 to 1, was calculated as one minus the normalized Shannon entropy of productive rearrangement frequencies. Only overrepresented clonotypes making up at least 0.05% of each patient's repertoire were included in the public clonotype analysis. Roughly 12 age-matched healthy donor repertoires from immuneACCESS were used as controls for clonality. Imported from immuneACCESS, the table was reduced by TCRdb to in-frame sequences with V and J called. These copies leave out some clones; in studies compared against another copy, an unresolved V gene accounts for under half, and the cause of the remainder is not known. The DNA was the basis for D and trimming; V, J and clone size are from that table. The sample profile shows 12,000 or so clones; roughly four fifths of them were found once. 20% to 25% of the sample belongs to the ten largest clones.

The full study reports these points: Clonality increased at ibrutinib response, stayed stable in sustained remission, and fell back toward baseline at progression. At baseline, clonality was higher than in age-matched healthy donors and showed a strong correlation with circulating CD8+ T-cell counts. Lymph node repertoires were not examined, and the timing of sampling was not matched between patients in sustained remission and those whose disease progressed. Public clonotypes were rare and either shrank or stayed stable during treatment, and the rise in clonality at ibrutinib response reflected expansion of private clonotypes.

Sequenced here: PBMCs, sampled at disease progression, from a patient treated with ibrutinib. The receptor comes from a human donor with chronic lymphocytic leukemia. The chain uses TRBV29-1 and TRBJ2-1, with the D assignment possibly TRBD1 or TRBD2, given 5 matching bases for each. The nucleotide sequence reads TGCAGCGTTGGTCCGGCAGGGACCACTTACAATGAGCAGTTCTTC. Translated, it reads CSVGPAGTTYNEQFF.